This T cell receptor beta chain was recovered during a study of OX40 agonist ivuxolimab in advanced cancers. Study-wide background: Each patient was given ivuxolimab into a vein every 2 weeks, at 0.01 to 10 mg/kg. Having had anti-PD-1, anti-PD-L1 or anti-CTLA-4 therapy before was allowed, and 40% to 45% had some.

Data came from immunoSEQ multiplex PCR; TCRdb stores just in-frame clones and leaves some out. The sample lists tens of thousands of clones, 89% seen once, with about 12% in the top ten. Turning to this clone: Its target is unknown.

Points from the study as a whole: On average, a greater number of expanded clones characterised CD8+ T cells relative to CD4+.

Trimming took 5 bases from V and 5 from J; bases not matched to a gene: 5. The CDR3 covers 13 residues. CDR1 and CDR2 (germline): SGHTA, FQGNSA. The sequencing used CD4+ or CD8+ T cells sorted from blood, collected in a trial of the OX40 agonist ivuxolimab. This TCR derives from an adult with an advanced solid tumor such as melanoma, head and neck, liver or kidney cancer. The genes are TRBV7-2 and TRBJ2-5; 7 bases align to TRBD2. CDR3 sequence: CASSTMGGETQYF. The CDR3 DNA sequence: TGTGCCAGCAGCACAATGGGGGGGGAGACCCAGTACTTC.